Following are 31 T cell receptor beta chains from one sample sequenced in a study of cytomegalovirus exposure and HLA in healthy donors. With 60 Vbeta and 13 Jbeta primers, the PCR was carried out. Profiling relied on immunoSEQ multiplex PCR, and the TCRdb table lists in-frame clones only, not all of them. The data hold some 120,000 clones, with roughly four fifths observed a single time. The sample taken for sequencing was PBMCs. These receptors were taken from a woman younger than 35 in good health and CMV-seronegative.

DNA for the CDR3: TGTGCCAGCAGTCCCCAATGGAACACTGAAGCTTTCTTT. It encodes CASSPQWNTEAFF. V usage is TRBV6-1 and J usage is TRBJ1-1; no clear D gene. The CDR3 is made up of 13 amino acids. V was shortened by 5 bases and J by 1 base, with 8 bases between the two germline ends. The germline CDR1 and CDR2 sequences are MNHNS and SASEGT.

This clone was recorded a few times. The chain recombines TRBV7-9 with TRBJ2-7, with D possibly TRBD1 on 6 matching bases. V was clipped by 5 bases and J by 4 bases, with 18 bases between them. Looked up from germline, CDR1 is SEHNR and CDR2 is FQNEAQ (reference sequence). The CDR3 consists of 15 residues. In nucleotides, the CDR3 is TGTGCCAGCAGCACGTGGGGGCGCAGGATGTACGAGCAGTACTTC. It codes for CASSTWGRRMYEQYF.

This chain joins TRBV7-2 and TRBJ2-3, with 8 bases aligning to TRBD2. Germline lookup yields CDR1 SGHTA and CDR2 FQGNSA. J was trimmed by 5 bases and V by 0 bases; bases with no gene match: 4. The CDR3 extends over 15 amino acids. CDR3 in amino acids: CASSLARTSQDTQYF. For the CDR3, the DNA is TGTGCCAGCAGCTTAGCAAGGACTAGCCAAGATACGCAGTATTTT.

The chain is built from TRBV6-1 and TRBJ2-6, with a possible D match to TRBD1 (5 bases). The CDR3 extends over 15 amino acids. The V and J ends lost 6 bases and 3 bases respectively, with 12 bases between them. In germline, CDR1 is MNHNS, CDR2 SASEGT. The DNA of the CDR3 is TGTGCCAGCAGAGTCAGGGAAGGTGGGGCCAACGTCCTGACTTTC. Its translation: CASRVREGGANVLTF.

This chain uses TRBV7-2 with TRBJ2-3, with TRBD2 matching 12 bases. The CDR3 totals 17 residues. The V gene end was trimmed by 5 bases and the J gene end by 1 base; junction bases not matched to a gene: 7. The germline V gene encodes CDR1 SGHTA and CDR2 FQGNSA. The CDR3 loop reads CASSPRTSGARTDTQYF. The CDR3 DNA is TGTGCCAGCAGCCCGCGGACTAGCGGGGCTCGCACAGATACGCAGTATTTT.

For this clone: Other DNA sequences of this sample code for an identical CDR3. The V call is TRBV5-8, the J call TRBJ2-7; the D is unclear. Germline V gives CDR1 SGHTS, CDR2 YDEGEE. The V end was cut by 4 bases, the J end by 0 bases, with 8 bases between. This CDR3 has 13 residues. The CDR3 is CASSVDFSYEQYF. Written as DNA, the CDR3 is TGTGCCAGCAGCGTAGACTTCTCCTACGAGCAGTACTTC.

This clone was seen only once. The chain combines TRBV6-6 with TRBJ1-2; weak D call: TRBD1 (5 bases). Between the trimmed V and J ends, which lost 0 bases and 1 base, there was a span of 12 bases. The CDR3 runs 16 residues. Germline V gene lookup returns CDR1 MNHNY and CDR2 SVGAGI (reference sequence). The CDR3 coding sequence is TGTGCCAGCAGTTACTCGCCGGGGGTAGGTAACTATGGCTACACCTTC. This gives the protein CASSYSPGVGNYGYTF.

This clone was seen only a few times. V usage is TRBV6-4 and J usage is TRBJ2-1; 10 bases map to TRBD2. Germline CDR1 MRHNA, CDR2 SNTAGT. With 5 bases clipped from V and 8 bases from J, the junction kept 6 bases outside the gene matches. The CDR3 length is 14 residues. The DNA of the CDR3 is TGTGCCAGCAGTAGGGCTAGCGGGAGCGATGAGCAGTTCTTC. It is translated as CASSRASGSDEQFF.

The rearrangement uses TRBV18 and TRBJ2-7; 12 nucleotides match TRBD2. This CDR3 is 17 amino acids long. V lost 2 bases to trimming and J lost 2 bases; unmatched junction nucleotides: 7. Germline V gene lookup returns CDR1 KGHSH and CDR2 LQKENI. The CDR3 region is CASSPGLAGTMTYEQYF. CDR3 nucleotides: TGTGCCAGCTCACCAGGACTAGCGGGGACCATGACCTACGAGCAGTACTTC.

This chain links TRBV29-1 with TRBJ2-5, with 10 bases lining up with TRBD2. The J call may be incorrect, as the DNA end agrees better with TRBJ2-7. The CDR3 consists of 13 residues. Germline loops: CDR1 SQVTM, CDR2 ANQGSEA. CDR3 in DNA: TGCAGCGTTGATGGTAGCGGGAGGTACGAGCAGTACTTC. Translation gives CSVDGSGRYEQYF.

The chain has TRBV7-2 and TRBJ1-1; tentative D call: TRBD1 (5 bases). Germline CDR1 is SGHTA and CDR2 is FQGNSA. The CDR3 is 14 amino acids. Trimming left V 4 bases short and J 1 base short, with 10 bases between. CDR3 coding DNA: TGTGCCAGCAGCTCCGGCACAGGGAACACTGAAGCTTTCTTT. Translation gives CASSSGTGNTEAFF.

The genes are TRBV4-2 and TRBJ2-7; 9 bases match TRBD2. Trimming cost V 6 bases and J 2 bases; bases outside gene matches: 8. CDR3 length: 15 residues. Germline CDR1 and CDR2: LGHNA and YNFKEQ. CDR3 coding DNA: TGTGCCAGCAGTGCTGGGGCTAGCGGGGCCTACGAGCAGTACTTC. It specifies CASSAGASGAYEQYF.

V and J are TRBV27 and TRBJ2-1; a possible D gene is TRBD2 (5 bases). CDR3 length equals 17 residues. The V and J ends lost 4 bases and 4 bases respectively, with 20 bases between them. Looked up from germline, CDR1 is MNHEY and CDR2 is SMNVEV (reference sequence). The CDR3 region has the DNA TGTGCCAGCAGTTCCGCCCTAAGCGGAGGTACTTACAATGAGCAGTTCTTC. Translating gives CASSSALSGGTYNEQFF.

CDR3 coding DNA: TGTGCCAGCAGCCGACACGGGGTCGGTTCACCCCTCCACTTT. Translating it yields CASSRHGVGSPLHF. This sequence joins TRBV6-5 and TRBJ1-6; D not certain. Deletions cut 6 bases from V and 9 bases from J, with 15 bases between. This CDR3 region has 14 residues. CDR1 and CDR2 (germline): MNHEY, SVGAGI.

V and J are TRBV5-4 and TRBJ2-7; 14 bases agree with TRBD2. Trimming cost V 4 bases and J 1 base; bases outside gene matches: 7. From germline, CDR1 is SGHNT and CDR2 YYREEE (reference sequence). The CDR3 sequence is 17 residues long. The CDR3 DNA is TGTGCCAGCAGCCAGGGACTAGCGGGAGTAAGGTCCTACGAGCAGTACTTC. Translated: CASSQGLAGVRSYEQYF.

With respect to this clone: Distinct nucleotide sequences in the sample also encode this CDR3. The chain links TRBV5-1 to TRBJ2-1; D may be TRBD2 (5 bases). V dropped 2 bases and J dropped 0 bases, with 9 bases sitting between them. The CDR3 has 15 amino acids. Looked up from germline, CDR1 is SGHRS and CDR2 is YFSETQ. The CDR3 DNA sequence: TGCGCCAGCAGCTTAGGTGGGAGCTCCTACAATGAGCAGTTCTTC. As protein: CASSLGGSSYNEQFF.

The chain carries TRBV25-1 and TRBJ1-6; D not certain. Germline CDR1 is MGHDK and CDR2 is SYGVNS. CDR3 length equals 17 residues. V lost 4 bases, J lost 0 bases, and 13 bases lay in between. In DNA form, the CDR3 reads TGTGCCAGCAGTGGGAGTATCGGGAGCTCCTATAATTCACCCCTCCACTTT. This codes for CASSGSIGSSYNSPLHF.

V usage is TRBV19 and J usage is TRBJ2-5; TRBD1 aligns across 9 bases. Germline loops: CDR1 LNHDA, CDR2 SQIVND (reference sequence). The CDR3 covers 16 residues. V was pared by 5 bases and J by 1 base, with 8 bases of the junction left unmatched. The DNA of the CDR3 is TGTGCCAGTAGTGGGGGACAGGGCAGTATCCAAGAGACCCAGTACTTC. Amino acid sequence: CASSGGQGSIQETQYF.

This rearrangement joins TRBV7-2 to TRBJ1-2; 7 bases align to TRBD1. The CDR3 is 13 residues long. Germline assignment: CDR1 SGHTA and CDR2 FQGNSA. The trim removed 5 bases at V and 4 bases at J, leaving 4 bases unmatched. CDR3 in amino acids: CASSLRDSYGYTF. The CDR3 coding sequence is TGTGCCAGCAGCCTCCGGGACAGCTATGGCTACACCTTC.

The V call is TRBV5-4, the J call TRBJ2-1; TRBD1 might be the D (6 bases). The CDR3 is made up of 14 amino acids. V lost 0 bases and J 9 bases, leaving 13 bases between the germline ends. CDR1 is SGHNT and CDR2 is YYREEE in the germline V gene (reference sequence). The CDR3: CASSLDRVGSEQFF. In nucleotides, the CDR3 is TGTGCCAGCAGCTTGGACAGGGTGGGGTCTGAGCAGTTCTTC.

Here the CDR3 DNA reads TGTGCCAGCAGCCGGCAGACAGGGCTGGACGAGCAGTACTTC. It is translated as CASSRQTGLDEQYF. The chain couples TRBV14 to TRBJ2-5, with 7 bases lining up with TRBD1. The DNA end is a closer match to TRBJ2-7, so the J assignment may be wrong. Germline V gene sequence: CDR1 SGHDN, CDR2 FVKESK. The CDR3 consists of 14 residues.

The chain joins TRBV7-3 to TRBJ1-2; 7 bases are a match to TRBD1. The J segment lost 4 bases and the V segment lost 5 bases, leaving 10 bases of the junction unmatched. Germline CDR1 reads SGHTA; CDR2 reads FQGTGA. The CDR3 contains 15 residues. CDR3 sequence reads: CASSPGDSPFYGYTF. The CDR3 nucleotides are TGTGCCAGCAGCCCGGGGGACAGCCCTTTCTATGGCTACACCTTC.

The genes are TRBV5-6 and TRBJ2-7, with 8 bases identical to TRBD1. CDR1 and CDR2 (germline): SGHDT, YYEEEE. CDR3 length equals 15 residues. J was trimmed by 4 bases and V by 4 bases; bases with no gene match: 10. CDR3 in DNA: TGTGCCAGCAGCCTCCTGACAGGGGTCAAGTACGAGCAGTACTTC. Translated, it gives CASSLLTGVKYEQYF. Full variable domain (rest looked up from reference TRBV5-6 and TRBJ2-7): DAGVTQSPTHLIKTRGQQVTLRCSPKSGHDTVSWYQQALGQGPQFIFQYYEEEERQRGNFPDRFSGHQFPNYSSELNVNALLLGDSALYLCASSLLTGVKYEQYFGPGTRLTVT.

This clone has just a few counts. J is TRBJ2-3 and V is TRBV10-3, with D unresolved. The CDR3 is made up of 12 amino acids. The germline V gene has CDR1 ENHRY and CDR2 SYGVKD. The germline V and J ends were trimmed by 7 bases and 6 bases, with 11 bases remaining between them. The chain's CDR3 is CAIKPNEDTQYF. CDR3 nucleotide sequence: TGTGCCATCAAGCCCAATGAGGATACGCAGTATTTT.

V and J are TRBV6-5 and TRBJ2-1; TRBD1 matches at 8 bases. Germline V lookup: CDR1 MNHEY, CDR2 SVGAGI. V was clipped by 6 bases and J by 6 bases; unmatched bases: 7. CDR3 length: 14 amino acids. CDR3 nucleotide sequence: TGTGCCAGCAGACGGGACAGGCACGTCAATGAGCAGTTCTTC. Protein: CASRRDRHVNEQFF.

The rearrangement uses TRBV19 and TRBJ2-5, with 9 bases lining up with TRBD2. The CDR3 runs 15 residues. Losses at the gene ends were 6 bases for V and 2 bases for J; bases not matched to a gene: 7. Germline CDR1 reads LNHDA; CDR2 reads SQIVND (reference sequence). CDR3 DNA: TGTGCCAGTAGGGCTAGCGGGACGAATCAAGAGACCCAGTACTTC. Encoded protein: CASRASGTNQETQYF. The full variable domain, rest sourced from reference TRBV19 and TRBJ2-5, is DGGITQSPKYLFRKEGQNVTLSCEQNLNHDAMYWYRQDPGQGLRLIYYSQIVNDFQKGDIAEGYSVSREKKESFPLTVTSAQKNPTAFYLCASRASGTNQETQYFGPGTRLLVL.

The chain is built from TRBV6-1 and TRBJ1-2; D is possibly TRBD1 (6 bases). This CDR3 region has 13 residues. Deletions cut 5 bases from V and 6 bases from J, with 13 bases between. Germline assignment: CDR1 MNHNS and CDR2 SASEGT. The CDR3 sequence is CASSIDRIDGYTF. The CDR3 bases are TGTGCCAGCAGTATTGACAGGATCGATGGCTACACCTTC.

V usage is TRBV7-8 and J usage is TRBJ2-7, with 7 bases identical to TRBD2. Trimming cost V 6 bases and J 7 bases; bases outside gene matches: 15. The CDR3 sequence is 15 residues long. Germline V gives CDR1 SGHVS, CDR2 FQNEAQ. The CDR3 bases are TGTGCCAGCAGTTCTCAAACTAGCGCCGGAGGAGAGCAGTACTTC. The encoded protein is CASSSQTSAGGEQYF.

This clone was counted a single time. The chain employs TRBV6-5 and TRBJ1-6; maybe TRBD1 (5 bases). The germline CDR1 and CDR2 sequences are MNHEY and SVGAGI. Trimming took 4 bases from V and 13 from J, leaving 14 bases between them. This CDR3 has 13 amino acids. The CDR3: CASSSKGLEPLHF. CDR3 nucleotides: TGTGCCAGCAGTTCGAAGGGGTTGGAGCCCCTCCACTTT.

V is TRBV30 and J is TRBJ2-7; 11 nucleotides align to TRBD2. The CDR3 has 17 amino acids. Germline V gives CDR1 GTSNPN, CDR2 SVGIG (reference sequence). The V gene end was trimmed by 5 bases and the J gene end by 3 bases; junction bases not matched to a gene: 15. In nucleotides, the CDR3 is TGTGCCTGGGGCCCGCTGGGAATAGCGGGGGGGGTCTACGAGCAGTACTTC. This gives the protein CAWGPLGIAGGVYEQYF.

V is TRBV19 and J is TRBJ2-3; 9 nucleotides match TRBD2. V lost 2 bases, J lost 0 bases, and 3 bases stayed unmatched. This CDR3 has 16 residues. CDR1 is LNHDA, CDR2 SQIVND, per germline (reference sequence). The CDR3 DNA reads as TGTGCCAGTAGTATAACTACTAGCGGGAGCACAGATACGCAGTATTTT. Protein product: CASSITTSGSTDTQYF.